The 30 T cell receptor beta chains given below trace back to one sample, sequenced in a study of cytomegalovirus exposure and HLA in healthy donors. PCR involved 60 Vbeta and 13 Jbeta primers. Only in-frame clones appear in the TCRdb table, and some are missing; sequencing was by immunoSEQ multiplex PCR. The repertoire includes 160,000 or so clones, about three quarters of them detected once, and around 7% sits in the top ten. The sequenced sample consisted of PBMCs. The origin of the receptors is a woman between 40 and 50 years old in good health and CMV-seropositive.

The chain recombines TRBV30 with TRBJ1-4; D may be TRBD1 (5 bases). V lost 2 bases and J lost 6, with 19 bases in between. The CDR3 has 16 residues. Germline values: CDR1 GTSNPN, CDR2 SVGIG (reference sequence). CDR3 sequence reads: CAWSLGLRNTDEKLFF. CDR3 nucleotides: TGTGCCTGGAGTCTGGGACTACGAAACACAGATGAAAAACTGTTTTTT.

The rearrangement joins TRBV4-2 to TRBJ2-3; 13 nucleotides align to TRBD2. Germline CDR1 and CDR2: LGHNA and YNFKEQ. The length of the CDR3 is 17 residues. V lost 4 bases and J lost 4; bases outside the gene matches: 8. DNA of the CDR3: TGTGCCAGCAGCCCAGGACTAGCGGGGGCACCGGCAGATACGCAGTATTTT. Its translation is CASSPGLAGAPADTQYF.

This chain uses TRBV28 with TRBJ1-1, with D possibly TRBD1 on 5 matching bases. V lost 5 bases and J lost 7, with 14 bases in between. There are 13 residues in the CDR3. Per germline, CDR1 MDHEN and CDR2 SYDVKM. DNA for the CDR3: TGTGCCAGCAGTGCAACAGGTTCGGGTGAAGCTTTCTTT. Amino acid sequence: CASSATGSGEAFF. The full variable domain, completed using reference TRBV28 and TRBJ1-1, is DVKVTQSSRYLVKRTGEKVFLECVQDMDHENMFWYRQDPGLGLRLIYFSYDVKMKEKGDIPEGYSVSREKKERFSLILESASTNQTSMYLCASSATGSGEAFFGQGTRLTVV.

The V call is TRBV5-1, the J call TRBJ1-1, with TRBD1 as a possible D gene (6 bases). V was pared by 0 bases and J by 0 bases, with 12 bases between. In germline, CDR1 is SGHRS, CDR2 YFSETQ. CDR3 length: 16 amino acids. The CDR3 sequence: CASSLEGGGVNTEAFF. Here the CDR3 DNA reads TGCGCCAGCAGCTTGGAGGGGGGAGGGGTGAACACTGAAGCTTTCTTT.

The chain uses TRBV5-1 and TRBJ2-3; D is possibly TRBD1 (6 bases). Germline CDR1 SGHRS, CDR2 YFSETQ. V lost 5 bases to trimming and J lost 2 bases, with 12 bases between them. The CDR3 consists of 14 residues. The DNA of the CDR3 is TGCGCCAGCAGAACAGGGACACCCACAGATACGCAGTATTTT. It is translated as CASRTGTPTDTQYF.

J is TRBJ1-2 and V is TRBV18; the match to TRBD1 covers 8 bases. The J segment lost 2 bases and the V segment lost 3 bases, leaving 5 bases of the junction unmatched. The length of the CDR3 is 15 residues. Germline-derived CDR1 and CDR2 are KGHSH and LQKENI. CDR3 DNA sequence: TGTGCCAGCTCACCGGACAGGGCCCAAAACTATGGCTACACCTTC. This encodes CASSPDRAQNYGYTF.

This chain connects TRBV7-3 to TRBJ1-6; TRBD1 agrees at 7 bases. Unmatched junction bases numbered 10, after V lost 4 bases and J lost 10 bases. The CDR3 consists of 15 residues. In germline, CDR1 is SGHTA, CDR2 FQGTGA. The CDR3 DNA follows: TGTGCCAGCAGCTCGGGGCCAAGACAGGGCTCACCCCTCCACTTT. Amino acids: CASSSGPRQGSPLHF.

This clone showed up just a few times. The chain carries TRBV6-1 and TRBJ2-7, with D unclear. Germline V gene data show CDR1 as MNHNS and CDR2 as SASEGT. The CDR3 is 14 residues long. The V end lost 2 bases, the J end lost 0 bases, and 8 bases lay between the germline ends. Written as DNA, the CDR3 is TGTGCCAGCAGTGAATTCAACTACTCCTACGAGCAGTACTTC. Residues: CASSEFNYSYEQYF.

The rearrangement uses TRBV9 and TRBJ2-3; D perhaps matches TRBD1 (5 bases). Per the germline V gene, CDR1 is SGDLS and CDR2 is YYNGEE. The CDR3 is 16 amino acids. Trimming took 2 bases from V and 1 from J, leaving 14 bases between them. CDR3 sequence (DNA): TGTGCCAGCAGCGTCTCCCTGGGCAGGGGCACAGATACGCAGTATTTT. Translating it yields CASSVSLGRGTDTQYF.

The rearrangement uses TRBV30 and TRBJ2-1, with D tentatively TRBD1 (5 bases). V shed 0 bases and J shed 7 bases, with 10 bases lying between them. Germline V CDR1 and CDR2: GTSNPN, SVGIG (reference sequence). The CDR3 has 13 residues. CDR3 DNA sequence: TGTGCCTGGAGTGTACGCAGGGCTAATGAGCAGTTCTTC. Protein: CAWSVRRANEQFF.

This chain links TRBV7-2 with TRBJ1-2; tentative D call: TRBD1 (6 bases). The V end was cut by 3 bases, the J end by 2 bases, with 7 bases between. CDR3 length: 13 residues. From germline, CDR1 is SGHTA and CDR2 FQGNSA. Here the CDR3 reads CASSLQGNYGYTF. CDR3 DNA: TGTGCCAGCAGCTTGCAGGGGAACTATGGCTACACCTTC.

The rearrangement links TRBV30 to TRBJ2-1; 7 nucleotides line up with TRBD1. With V trimmed by 0 bases and J by 9 bases, 8 bases remained unmatched. Germline V gene data show CDR1 as GTSNPN and CDR2 as SVGIG (reference sequence). CDR3 length equals 14 residues. CDR3: CAWSVSYRGAEQFF. In DNA form, the CDR3 reads TGTGCCTGGAGTGTATCTTACAGGGGAGCTGAGCAGTTCTTC.

V gene TRBV6-1 combines with J gene TRBJ2-7, with 12 bases that match TRBD1. The CDR3 contains 15 residues. Germline loops: CDR1 MNHNS, CDR2 SASEGT. The V segment lost 7 bases and the J segment 1 base; nucleotides outside the gene matches: 5. CDR3 DNA sequence: TGTGCCAGCAAAACGGGACAGGGGGCGTCCTACGAGCAGTACTTC. It yields the protein CASKTGQGASYEQYF.

V and J are TRBV5-1 and TRBJ2-6, with D tentatively TRBD2 (5 bases). Germline loops: CDR1 SGHRS, CDR2 YFSETQ. Trimming shortened V by 8 bases and J by 0 bases, and 6 bases separated the two germline ends. The CDR3 loop spans 13 amino acids. Written as DNA, the CDR3 is TGCGCCAGTGACTACTCTGGGGCCAACGTCCTGACTTTC. Its translation is CASDYSGANVLTF.

As regards this clone: One junction end disagrees with the germline gene, perhaps due to a read error. The V call is TRBV7-9, the J call TRBJ2-3; 10 bases fit TRBD2. This CDR3 is built from 16 residues. Germline V CDR1 and CDR2: SEHNR, FQNEAQ (reference sequence). CDR3 protein: CSSSLGLSGGSDTQYF. The CDR3 DNA sequence: TGTTCCAGCAGCTTAGGTCTTAGCGGGGGGTCGGATACGCAGTATTTT.

Concerning this clone itself: One junction end disagrees with the germline gene, perhaps due to a read error. The gene calls are TRBV7-2 and TRBJ2-4; 9 bases are a match to TRBD2. The germline V gene encodes CDR1 SGHTA and CDR2 FQGNSA. The CDR3 covers 17 residues. CDR3 in amino acids: CASSLGPPAGGQNSQYF. DNA for the CDR3: TGTGCCAGCAGCTTAGGTCCCCCAGCGGGGGGCCAAAACAGTCAGTACTTC. The full variable domain, rest sourced from reference TRBV7-2 and TRBJ2-4, is GAGVSQSPSNKVTEKGKDVELRCDPISGHTALYWYRQSLGQGLEFLIYFQGNSAPDKSGLPSDRFSAERTGGSVSTLTIQRTQQEDSAVYLCASSLGPPAGGQNSQYFGAGTRLSVL.

This sequence joins TRBV5-1 and TRBJ2-3; possibly TRBD1 for D (5 bases). V was trimmed by 4 bases and J by 5 bases, leaving 8 bases between them. In germline, CDR1 is SGHRS, CDR2 YFSETQ. The CDR3 consists of 12 residues. Here the CDR3 DNA reads TGCGCCAGCAGCACAGGTGGAGATACGCAGTATTTT. It codes for CASSTGGDTQYF.

The genes are TRBV28 and TRBJ2-7; a possible D gene is TRBD2 (5 bases). CDR3 length equals 14 residues. Germline values: CDR1 MDHEN, CDR2 SYDVKM. V was pared by 6 bases and J by 3 bases, with 15 bases between. CDR3 in amino acids: CASRGSGESYEQYF. Here the CDR3 DNA reads TGTGCCAGCAGGGGCTCCGGGGAGAGCTACGAGCAGTACTTC.

This chain joins TRBV7-6 and TRBJ1-6; 8 bases fit TRBD1. Germline V gene sequence: CDR1 SGHVS, CDR2 FNYEAQ. The CDR3 loop spans 14 amino acids. V lost 5 bases, J lost 8 bases, and 5 bases stayed unmatched. CDR3: CASSMGQEHSPLHF. The CDR3 DNA reads TGTGCCAGCAGCATGGGACAGGAACATTCACCCCTCCACTTT.

The V gene is TRBV27, the J gene TRBJ1-5; weak D call: TRBD1 (6 bases). The CDR3 loop spans 15 amino acids. CDR1 and CDR2 (germline): MNHEY, SMNVEV (reference sequence). The V and J ends lost 8 bases and 3 bases respectively, with 17 bases between them. Here the CDR3 DNA reads TGTGCCAGCCAACTAAGTGGACAGTTCAATCAGCCCCAGCATTTT. Translation gives CASQLSGQFNQPQHF.

The V gene is TRBV2, the J gene TRBJ2-7; TRBD2 matches at 11 bases. The germline CDR1 and CDR2 sequences are SNHLY and FYNNEI. J was trimmed by 4 bases and V by 6 bases; bases with no gene match: 20. The CDR3 totals 19 residues. The CDR3 DNA follows: TGTGCCAGCAGAGGATCTAGCGGGGGGACGCTAGCGCGTGGGTACGAGCAGTACTTC. It translates to CASRGSSGGTLARGYEQYF.

The chain is built from TRBV30 and TRBJ1-2; D might be TRBD1 (6 bases). CDR1 is GTSNPN, CDR2 SVGIG, per germline (reference sequence). Trimming took off 2 bases at V and 5 bases at J, with 18 bases between the two ends. CDR3 length: 15 residues. This CDR3 reads CAWSYNRELSYGYTF. DNA for the CDR3: TGTGCCTGGAGTTACAACAGGGAGTTGTCGTATGGCTACACCTTC.

The chain couples TRBV7-9 to TRBJ1-1, with 7 bases matching TRBD1. Germline assignment: CDR1 SEHNR and CDR2 FQNEAQ (reference sequence). Trimming cost V 5 bases and J 1 base; bases outside gene matches: 4. There are 14 residues in the CDR3. The CDR3 coding sequence is TGTGCCAGCAGCAAGGGACAGCGGAACACTGAAGCTTTCTTT. It codes for CASSKGQRNTEAFF.

The CDR3 region is CASSVGQVNGYTF. Written as DNA, the CDR3 is TGCGCCAGCAGCGTGGGACAGGTTAACGGCTACACCTTC. The chain employs TRBV5-1 and TRBJ1-2; 8 bases fit TRBD1. J lost 8 bases, V lost 4 bases, and 7 bases had no gene match. The CDR3 consists of 13 residues. Germline CDR1 is SGHRS and CDR2 is YFSETQ.

The gene calls are TRBV12-5 and TRBJ1-2, with D tentatively TRBD1 (6 bases). V was cut by 5 bases and J by 3 bases, with 16 bases left in between. Germline V CDR1 and CDR2: LGHNT, FRNRAP. There are 15 residues in the CDR3. In DNA, the CDR3 is TGTGCTAGTGGTCTACAGGGCAATACGTACTATGGCTACACCTTC. It encodes CASGLQGNTYYGYTF.

The V call is TRBV11-2, the J call TRBJ1-5; D is unclear. Germline lookup yields CDR1 SGHAT and CDR2 FQNNGV. Trimming pared 1 base from V and 7 bases from J, leaving 8 bases between. There are 13 residues in the CDR3. CDR3 region: CASSLAIEQPQHF. The CDR3 nucleotides are TGTGCCAGCAGCTTAGCAATCGAGCAGCCCCAGCATTTT.

This sequence joins TRBV6-1 and TRBJ1-1, with 10 bases aligning to TRBD1. V gave up 8 bases and J gave up 6 bases; unmatched junction bases: 6. CDR1 is MNHNS, CDR2 SASEGT, per germline. The CDR3 covers 13 residues. The CDR3 nucleotides are TGTGCCAGCGATGGGGACAGGGGACCTGAAGCTTTCTTT. Translation: CASDGDRGPEAFF.

V and J are TRBV10-3 and TRBJ2-7; 7 positions agree with TRBD1. CDR3 length equals 14 residues. Germline V gene sequence: CDR1 ENHRY, CDR2 SYGVKD. Trimming cost V 6 bases and J 3 bases; bases outside gene matches: 8. The CDR3, as DNA: TGTGCCATCAGCCTAGGACAGGCCCTCTACGAGCAGTACTTC. The encoded protein is CAISLGQALYEQYF.

Relative to its sample, this clone is medium-sized. V gene TRBV5-1 combines with J gene TRBJ1-5; 8 nucleotides agree with TRBD1. J was trimmed by 2 bases and V by 3 bases; bases with no gene match: 1. CDR1 SGHRS and CDR2 YFSETQ come from the germline V gene. CDR3 length: 14 amino acids. The CDR3 region has the DNA TGCGCCAGCAGCTCGGGACAGGGCAATCAGCCCCAGCATTTT. Protein sequence: CASSSGQGNQPQHF.

This clone was observed many times. V gene TRBV5-4 combines with J gene TRBJ2-2, with D possibly TRBD1 on 8 matching bases. Trimming took off 4 bases at V and 6 bases at J, with 22 bases between the two ends. CDR1 is SGHNT, CDR2 YYREEE, per germline (reference sequence). The CDR3 runs to 17 residues. The CDR3 DNA sequence: TGTGCCAGCAGCCAAGGTTTTCGGACAGGGAGGGCCGGGGAGCTGTTTTTT. It yields the protein CASSQGFRTGRAGELFF.